The rows below give T cell receptor beta chains drawn from one sample of a study of blood T cell repertoires in COVID-19. Method: immunoSEQ multiplex PCR; TCRdb's copy keeps in-frame clones and lacks some. The data show a few hundred thousand clones, approximately 85% seen once. Sequenced: PBMCs or T cells enriched from blood (not recorded which). All receptors come from a woman under 40 who had recovered from COVID-19. Each CDR3 is given with its conserved first and last residue. A D gene is named only where the DNA matches it firmly. Expanded clones get a size class; other rows say once, few or many, or leave the size out.

.	TRBV7-2	TRBJ1-4	.	CASSLEAGGTNEKLFF	TGTGCCAGCAGCTTAGAGGCTGGGGGGACTAATGAAAAACTGTTTTTT
.	TRBV2	TRBJ1-1	TRBD1	CASKGALNTEAFF	TGTGCCAGCAAGGGGGCTTTGAACACTGAAGCTTTCTTT
.	TRBV12-3/TRBV12-4	TRBJ1-5	.	CASSLAGPQPQHF	TGTGCCAGCAGTTTGGCAGGGCCTCAGCCCCAGCATTTT
.	TRBV28	TRBJ2-7	TRBD1	CASSPGQGMDEQYF	TGTGCCAGCAGTCCAGGACAGGGTATGGACGAGCAGTACTTC
.	TRBV5-4	TRBJ1-1	TRBD1	CASSRMRDRAGTEAFF	TGTGCCAGCAGCCGGATGAGGGACAGGGCGGGCACTGAAGCTTTCTTT
.	TRBV3-1/TRBV3-2	TRBJ2-1	.	CASSLKGLHRVEFF	TGTGCCAGCAGCTTAAAGGGATTACACAGGGTGGAGTTCTTC
.	TRBV10-3	TRBJ2-7	TRBD2	CAISDRTSGNSYEQYF	TGTGCCATCAGTGATAGGACTAGCGGGAACTCCTACGAGCAGTACTTC
.	TRBV19	TRBJ2-1	TRBD2	CASNEREGLEEQFF	TGTGCCAGTAATGAACGGGAGGGCCTGGAGGAGCAGTTCTTC
.	TRBV10-3	TRBJ1-1	TRBD1	CAISEFRGLGTEAFF	TGTGCCATCAGTGAGTTCAGGGGGCTGGGAACTGAAGCTTTCTTT
once	TRBV7-9	TRBJ1-2	.	CASSLRGLGRGDGYTF	TGTGCCAGCAGCTTAAGAGGTCTGGGCAGGGGTGATGGCTACACCTTC
.	TRBV18	TRBJ2-3	.	CASSPLGVTDTQYF	TGTGCCAGCTCACCACTTGGAGTCACAGATACGCAGTATTTT